These 8 T cell receptor beta chains were sequenced from one sample in a study of B cell selection in AIRE deficiency. TCRdb's table, derived via immunoSEQ multiplex PCR, lists solely in-frame clones and lacks some. The sample holds tens of thousands of clones; around 97% are singletons and the top ten take approximately 0.21%. The sorted conventional CD4 T cells were gated as CD4+CD127+. Sequenced material: CD4+CD127+ conventional T cells sorted from PBMCs. These receptors were obtained from a human donor in good health.

V gene TRBV28 combines with J gene TRBJ1-4, with D tentatively TRBD1 (6 bases). The V gene lost 4 bases and the J gene lost 7 bases, with 13 bases spanning the gap. CDR3 length equals 14 residues. Germline lookup yields CDR1 MDHEN and CDR2 SYDVKM. The CDR3 is CASSYRAIGEKLFF. The CDR3 nucleotides read TGTGCCAGCAGTTACAGGGCAATTGGTGAAAAACTGTTTTTT.

The CDR3 coding sequence is TGTGCCAGCAGCCCAGGCGGGGGTATCGGCACAGATACGCAGTATTTT. It codes for CASSPGGGIGTDTQYF. The V gene is TRBV5-6, the J gene TRBJ2-3, with 7 bases fitting TRBD2. Trimming at V came to 4 bases and at J to 1 base, leaving 9 bases not matched to a gene. Germline V lookup: CDR1 SGHDT, CDR2 YYEEEE. The CDR3 sequence is 16 residues long.

The chain couples TRBV7-8 to TRBJ2-1, with TRBD2 matching over 11 bases. The trim removed 5 bases at V and 0 bases at J, leaving 0 bases unmatched. Per the germline V gene, CDR1 is SGHVS and CDR2 is FQNEAQ. The CDR3 contains 15 residues. The CDR3 DNA is TGTGCCAGCAGCACTAGCGGGAGCTCCTACAATGAGCAGTTCTTC. Translation gives CASSTSGSSYNEQFF.

The chain combines TRBV7-2 with TRBJ2-5; 8 bases line up with TRBD2. After removal of 3 bases from V and 5 bases from J, the junction contained 11 bases not matched to a gene. CDR1 and CDR2 (germline): SGHTA, FQGNSA. The length of the CDR3 is 16 residues. DNA for the CDR3: TGTGCCAGCAGCTTCGCCGGGAGGGACCTTCGTGAGACCCAGTACTTC. Residues: CASSFAGRDLRETQYF.

The gene calls are TRBV19 and TRBJ1-5; D unclear. Trimming shortened V by 0 bases and J by 7 bases, and 7 bases separated the two germline ends. The CDR3 spans 13 residues. Germline V lookup: CDR1 LNHDA, CDR2 SQIVND (reference sequence). The CDR3 loop reads CASSIDLAQPQHF. In DNA form, the CDR3 reads TGTGCCAGTAGTATAGATTTGGCCCAGCCCCAGCATTTT.

As concerns this clone: The junction and the germline gene differ at one end; a read error may be behind it. This sequence joins TRBV10-3 and TRBJ2-7; 10 nucleotides match TRBD1. CDR3 size: 14 residues. From germline, CDR1 is ENHRY and CDR2 SYGVKD. The CDR3 DNA is TGTGCCATCAGTGGGGGGGACAGGGGACCTCCCACAAACTTC. Translated, it gives CAISGGDRGPPTNF.

The chain joins TRBV18 to TRBJ2-1; D remains ambiguous. Trimming took off 1 base at V and 4 bases at J, with 11 bases between the two ends. Per the germline V gene, CDR1 is KGHSH and CDR2 is LQKENI. This CDR3 region has 15 residues. CDR3 sequence: CASSPLNIGYNEQFF. CDR3 nucleotide sequence: TGTGCCAGCTCACCACTCAATATAGGGTACAATGAGCAGTTCTTC. Filled out from reference TRBV18 and TRBJ2-1, the complete variable domain reads NAGVMQNPRHLVRRRGQEARLRCSPMKGHSHVYWYRQLPEEGLKFMVYLQKENIIDESGMPKERFSAEFPKEGPSILRIQQVVRGDSAAYFCASSPLNIGYNEQFFGPGTRLTVL.

The chain carries TRBV6-4 and TRBJ1-2; D is uncertain. Germline V gene lookup returns CDR1 MRHNA and CDR2 SNTAGT. CDR3 length: 15 amino acids. Trimming shortened V by 2 bases and J by 0 bases, and 10 bases separated the two germline ends. The DNA for the CDR3 is TGTGCCAGCAGTGACAGCCGACGGGCTAACTATGGCTACACCTTC. Its translation is CASSDSRRANYGYTF.